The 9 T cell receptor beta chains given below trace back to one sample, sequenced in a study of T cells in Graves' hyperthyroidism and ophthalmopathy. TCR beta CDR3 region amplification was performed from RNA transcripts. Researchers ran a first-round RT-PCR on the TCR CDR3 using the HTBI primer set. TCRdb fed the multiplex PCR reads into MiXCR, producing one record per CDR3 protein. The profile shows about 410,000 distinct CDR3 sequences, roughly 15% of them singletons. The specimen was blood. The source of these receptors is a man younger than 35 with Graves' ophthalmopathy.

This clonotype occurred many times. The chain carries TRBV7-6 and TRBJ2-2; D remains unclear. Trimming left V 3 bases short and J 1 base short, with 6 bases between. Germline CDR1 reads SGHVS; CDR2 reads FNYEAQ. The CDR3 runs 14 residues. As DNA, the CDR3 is TGTGCCAGCAGCTTTTCCCGGAACACCGGGGAGCTGTTTTTT. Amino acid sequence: CASSFSRNTGELFF.

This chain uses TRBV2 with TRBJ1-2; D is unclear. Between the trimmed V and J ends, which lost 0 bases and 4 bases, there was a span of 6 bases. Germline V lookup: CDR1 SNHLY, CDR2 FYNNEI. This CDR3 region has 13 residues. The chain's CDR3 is CASSEALLYGYTF. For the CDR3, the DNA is TGTGCCAGCAGTGAAGCCCTTCTCTATGGCTACACCTTC.

The CDR3 protein is CSVEGPGGTYEQYF. The CDR3 nucleotides read TGCAGCGTTGAGGGTCCAGGGGGTACCTACGAGCAGTACTTC. The chain employs TRBV29-1 and TRBJ2-7; 7 bases fit TRBD1. V lost 3 bases to trimming and J lost 2 bases; unmatched junction nucleotides: 7. This CDR3 is 14 amino acids long. Looked up from germline, CDR1 is SQVTM and CDR2 is ANQGSEA.

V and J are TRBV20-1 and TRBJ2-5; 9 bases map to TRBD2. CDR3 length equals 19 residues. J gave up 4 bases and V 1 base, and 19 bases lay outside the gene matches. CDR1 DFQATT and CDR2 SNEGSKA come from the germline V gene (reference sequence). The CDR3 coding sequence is TGCAGTGCTAGAGCGTTACAGTCTGTGGCGGGAGGGCCTGTAGAGACCCAGTACTTC. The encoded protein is CSARALQSVAGGPVETQYF.

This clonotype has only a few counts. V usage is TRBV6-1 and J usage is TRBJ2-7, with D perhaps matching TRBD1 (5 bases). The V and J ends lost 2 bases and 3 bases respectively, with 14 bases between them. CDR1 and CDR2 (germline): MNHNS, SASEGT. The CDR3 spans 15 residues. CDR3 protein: CASSELYRPNYEQYF. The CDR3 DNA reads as TGTGCCAGCAGTGAACTCTACAGGCCGAACTACGAGCAGTACTTC.

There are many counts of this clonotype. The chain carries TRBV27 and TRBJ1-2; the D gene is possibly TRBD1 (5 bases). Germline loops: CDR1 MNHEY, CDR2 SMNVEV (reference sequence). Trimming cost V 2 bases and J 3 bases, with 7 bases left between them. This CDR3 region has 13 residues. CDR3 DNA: TGTGCCAGCAGTTTAGCAGGGCACTATGGCTACACCTTC. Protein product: CASSLAGHYGYTF.

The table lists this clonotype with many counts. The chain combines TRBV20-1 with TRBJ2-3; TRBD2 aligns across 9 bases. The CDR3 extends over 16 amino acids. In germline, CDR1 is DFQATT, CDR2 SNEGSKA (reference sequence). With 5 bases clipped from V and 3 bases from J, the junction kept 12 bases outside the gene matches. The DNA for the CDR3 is TGCAGTGCTCCTAAAAATCTGCGGGGGGGGACAGATACGCAGTATTTT. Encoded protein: CSAPKNLRGGTDTQYF.

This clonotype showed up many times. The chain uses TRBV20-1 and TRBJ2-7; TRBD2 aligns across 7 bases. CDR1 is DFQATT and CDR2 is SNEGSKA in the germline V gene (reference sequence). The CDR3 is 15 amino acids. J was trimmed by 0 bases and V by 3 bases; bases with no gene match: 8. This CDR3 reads CSASRKGGSSYEQYF. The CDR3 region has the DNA TGCAGTGCTAGTCGTAAGGGAGGGAGCTCCTACGAGCAGTACTTC.

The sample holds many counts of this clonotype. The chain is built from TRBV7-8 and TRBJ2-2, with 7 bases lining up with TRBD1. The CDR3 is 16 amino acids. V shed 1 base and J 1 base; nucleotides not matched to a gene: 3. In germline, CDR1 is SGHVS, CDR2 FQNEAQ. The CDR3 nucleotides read TGTGCCAGCAGCTTAGTACGGACAGGGAACACCGGGGAGCTGTTTTTT. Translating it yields CASSLVRTGNTGELFF.